What follows are 14 T cell receptor beta chains derived from one specimen sequenced in a study of neoadjuvant anti-PD-1 for oral cavity cancer. Sequencing was performed with immunoSEQ multiplex PCR; in TCRdb, only in-frame clones are kept and a portion is missing. The sample contains tens of thousands of clones, about 85% of which appear only once. Time point given: after neoadjuvant nivolumab, at surgical resection. This sample comprised PBMCs, obtained after nivolumab (anti-PD-1) treatment. The receptor set was obtained from a person aged 35-80 years with oral cavity squamous cell carcinoma.

This chain links TRBV6-5 with TRBJ1-3; D gene unclear. The germline V gene has CDR1 MNHEY and CDR2 SVGAGI. V dropped 1 base and J dropped 4 bases, with 8 bases sitting between them. There are 14 residues in the CDR3. CDR3 bases: TGTGCCAGCAGTTACTTGGGTTACGGAAACACCATATATTTT. The encoded protein is CASSYLGYGNTIYF.

This chain links TRBV5-5 with TRBJ1-1, with no clear D. The germline gives CDR1 SGHKS, CDR2 YYEKEE (reference sequence). CDR3 length equals 12 residues. V lost 3 bases to trimming and J lost 8 bases, with 11 bases between them. In DNA form, the CDR3 reads TGTGCCAGCAGCTGGCCGGGAAAAGAAGCTTTCTTT. This gives the protein CASSWPGKEAFF. The variable domain in full, completed from reference TRBV5-5 and TRBJ1-1, reads DAGVTQSPTHLIKTRGQQVTLRCSPISGHKSVSWYQQVLGQGPQFIFQYYEKEERGRGNFPDRFSARQFPNYSSELNVNALLLGDSALYLCASSWPGKEAFFGQGTRLTVV.

V and J are TRBV7-9 and TRBJ2-5; 7 nucleotides match TRBD2. The CDR3 runs to 14 residues. Looked up from germline, CDR1 is SEHNR and CDR2 is FQNEAQ (reference sequence). After removal of 2 bases from V and 2 bases from J, the junction contained 2 bases not matched to a gene. Here the CDR3 DNA reads TGTGCCAGCAGCTTACTAGCGGTTCAAGAGACCCAGTACTTC. Amino acid sequence: CASSLLAVQETQYF.

The CDR3 sequence is CASSLVSGIWNTEAFF. The CDR3 nucleotides read TGTGCCAGCAGCTTAGTATCTGGGATATGGAACACTGAAGCTTTCTTT. V and J are TRBV7-2 and TRBJ1-1; D gene unclear. This CDR3 is built from 16 residues. In germline, CDR1 is SGHTA, CDR2 FQGNSA. V lost 1 base and J 1 base, leaving 13 bases between the germline ends.

The genes are TRBV7-9 and TRBJ1-5; 7 bases agree with TRBD1. V shed 4 bases and J 1 base; nucleotides not matched to a gene: 4. Germline loops: CDR1 SEHNR, CDR2 FQNEAQ (reference sequence). The CDR3 runs to 15 residues. Here the CDR3 DNA reads TGTGCCAGCAGCTCTGGGACAGCGAGCAATCAGCCCCAGCATTTT. Encoded protein: CASSSGTASNQPQHF.

The chain carries TRBV11-2 and TRBJ2-7, with D unclear. Trimming took off 3 bases at V and 0 bases at J, with 6 bases between the two ends. The germline gives CDR1 SGHAT, CDR2 FQNNGV. This CDR3 has 13 residues. The CDR3 nucleotides are TGTGCCAGCAGCTTTATCTTCTCCTACGAGCAGTACTTC. This encodes CASSFIFSYEQYF. Based on the CDR3 plus reference TRBV11-2 and TRBJ2-7, the full variable domain is EAGVAQSPRYKIIEKRQSVAFWCNPISGHATLYWYQQILGQGPKLLIQFQNNGVVDDSQLPKDRFSAERLKGVDSTLKIQPAKLEDSAVYLCASSFIFSYEQYFGPGTRLTVT.

The chain has TRBV7-9 and TRBJ2-5; D tentatively fits TRBD1 or TRBD2 (5 bases each). The CDR3 has 15 residues. V was pared by 0 bases and J by 1 base, with 9 bases between. Germline lookup yields CDR1 SEHNR and CDR2 FQNEAQ (reference sequence). CDR3 nucleotide sequence: TGTGCCAGCAGCTTAGCGGGACCGAGCCAAGAGACCCAGTACTTC. It specifies CASSLAGPSQETQYF.

The chain has TRBV28 and TRBJ2-7, with D maybe TRBD1 (6 bases). CDR3 length: 13 amino acids. The germline V gene has CDR1 MDHEN and CDR2 SYDVKM. Trimming took off 3 bases at V and 5 bases at J, with 11 bases between the two ends. The CDR3 DNA reads as TGTGCCAGCAGTTTTCTCAGGGGCCACGAGCAGTACTTC. Translating it yields CASSFLRGHEQYF.

This clone is medium-sized (0.01 to 0.1%) within its sample. CDR3 region: CASSRPGGANVLTF. The CDR3 nucleotides are TGTGCCAGCAGCCGTCCGGGAGGAGCCAACGTCCTGACTTTC. The chain has TRBV5-6 and TRBJ2-6; TRBD2 aligns across 7 bases. The CDR3 has 14 amino acids. V lost 4 bases and J lost 7; bases outside the gene matches: 5. Germline loops: CDR1 SGHDT, CDR2 YYEEEE.

The chain carries TRBV5-1 and TRBJ2-5; 7 positions match TRBD1. V shed 5 bases, J shed 3 bases, and the junction held 1 base outside the gene matches. Germline values: CDR1 SGHRS, CDR2 YFSETQ. The CDR3 has 12 amino acids. For the CDR3, the DNA is TGCGCCAGCAGGGGGACAGAAGAGACCCAGTACTTC. Translated, it gives CASRGTEETQYF.

This clone has a single count. The gene calls are TRBV29-1 and TRBJ1-1, with D perhaps TRBD1 (5 bases). CDR1 and CDR2 from the germline V gene are SQVTM and ANQGSEA. The V and J ends lost 7 bases and 1 base respectively, with 13 bases between them. The CDR3 spans 13 residues. CDR3 protein: CSGGWTSNTEAFF. The CDR3 DNA is TGCAGCGGGGGGTGGACGTCGAACACTGAAGCTTTCTTT.

The gene calls are TRBV5-8 and TRBJ2-3; TRBD2 agrees at 9 bases. After removal of 0 bases from V and 1 base from J, the junction contained 6 bases not matched to a gene. The CDR3 runs to 17 residues. From germline, CDR1 is SGHTS and CDR2 YDEGEE. CDR3 sequence (DNA): TGTGCCAGCAGCTTGGGCCGGTGGACTAGCGGCACAGATACGCAGTATTTT. This sequence encodes CASSLGRWTSGTDTQYF.

This CDR3 is CAWSEAGSTEAFF. The CDR3 DNA follows: TGTGCCTGGAGTGAGGCAGGGAGCACTGAAGCTTTCTTT. V usage is TRBV30 and J usage is TRBJ1-1, with D possibly matching TRBD1 (5 bases). Germline-derived CDR1 and CDR2 are GTSNPN and SVGIG (reference sequence). There are 13 residues in the CDR3. Trimming took off 1 base at V and 4 bases at J, with 10 bases between the two ends.

This sequence joins TRBV2 and TRBJ2-2; D possibly uses TRBD1 or TRBD2 (6 bases each). CDR1 and CDR2 from the germline V gene are SNHLY and FYNNEI. There are 14 residues in the CDR3. Trimming left V 3 bases short and J 5 bases short, with 10 bases between. The DNA of the CDR3 is TGTGCCAGCAGTGAGTGGGGGGCAACCGGGGAGCTGTTTTTT. Amino acids: CASSEWGATGELFF.